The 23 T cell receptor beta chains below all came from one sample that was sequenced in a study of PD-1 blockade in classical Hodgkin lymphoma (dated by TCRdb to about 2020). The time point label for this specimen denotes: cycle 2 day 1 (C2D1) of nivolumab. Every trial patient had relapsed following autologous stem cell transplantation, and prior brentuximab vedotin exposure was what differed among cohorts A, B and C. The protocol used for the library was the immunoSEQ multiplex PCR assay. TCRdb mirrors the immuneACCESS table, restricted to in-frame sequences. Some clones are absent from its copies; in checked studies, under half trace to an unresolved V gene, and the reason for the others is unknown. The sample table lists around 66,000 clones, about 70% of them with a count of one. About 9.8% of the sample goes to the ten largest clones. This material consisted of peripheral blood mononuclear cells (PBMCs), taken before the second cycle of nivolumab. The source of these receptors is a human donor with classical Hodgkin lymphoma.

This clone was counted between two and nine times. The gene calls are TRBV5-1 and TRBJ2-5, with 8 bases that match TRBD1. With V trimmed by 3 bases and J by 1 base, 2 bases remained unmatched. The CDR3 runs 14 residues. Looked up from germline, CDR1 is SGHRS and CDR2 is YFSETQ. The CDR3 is CASSSTGGQETQYF. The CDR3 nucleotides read TGCGCCAGCAGCTCCACAGGGGGCCAAGAGACCCAGTACTTC. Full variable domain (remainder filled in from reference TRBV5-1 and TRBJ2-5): KAGVTQTPRYLIKTRGQQVTLSCSPISGHRSVSWYQQTPGQGLQFLFEYFSETQRNKGNFPGRFSGRQFSNSRSEMNVSTLELGDSALYLCASSSTGGQETQYFGPGTRLLVL.

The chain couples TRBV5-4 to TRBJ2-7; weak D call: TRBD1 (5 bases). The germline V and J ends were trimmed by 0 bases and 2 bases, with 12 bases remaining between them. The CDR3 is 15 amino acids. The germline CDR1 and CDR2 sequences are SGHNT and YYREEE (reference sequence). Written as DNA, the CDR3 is TGTGCCAGCAGCTTGGGGGGCGTATTCCCCTACGAGCAGTACTTC. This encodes CASSLGGVFPYEQYF. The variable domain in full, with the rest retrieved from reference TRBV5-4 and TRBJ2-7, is ETGVTQSPTHLIKTRGQQVTLRCSSQSGHNTVSWYQQALGQGPQFIFQYYREEENGRGNFPPRFSGLQFPNYSSELNVNALELDDSALYLCASSLGGVFPYEQYFGPGTRLTVT.

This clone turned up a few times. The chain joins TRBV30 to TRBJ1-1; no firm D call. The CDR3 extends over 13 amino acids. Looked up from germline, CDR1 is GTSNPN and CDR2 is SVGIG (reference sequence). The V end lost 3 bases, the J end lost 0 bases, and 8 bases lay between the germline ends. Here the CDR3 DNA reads TGTGCCTGGAGCGGGAATCTGAACACTGAAGCTTTCTTT. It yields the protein CAWSGNLNTEAFF.

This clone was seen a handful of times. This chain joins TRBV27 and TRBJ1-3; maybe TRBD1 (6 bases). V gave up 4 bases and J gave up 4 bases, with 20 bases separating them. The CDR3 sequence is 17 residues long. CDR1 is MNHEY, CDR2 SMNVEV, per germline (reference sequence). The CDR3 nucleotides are TGTGCCAGCAGTTCTTTTACAGGGCAACTAAGGGGAAACACCATATATTTT. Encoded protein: CASSSFTGQLRGNTIYF.

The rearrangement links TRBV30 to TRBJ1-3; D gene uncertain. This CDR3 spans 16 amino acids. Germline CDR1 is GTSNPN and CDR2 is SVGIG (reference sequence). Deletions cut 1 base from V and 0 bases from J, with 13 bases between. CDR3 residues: CAWSGETRVSGNTIYF. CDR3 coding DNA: TGTGCCTGGAGTGGGGAGACTCGGGTCTCTGGAAACACCATATATTTT. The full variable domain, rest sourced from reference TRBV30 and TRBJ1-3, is SQTIHQWPATLVQPVGSPLSLECTVEGTSNPNLYWYRQAAGRGLQLLFYSVGIGQISSEVPQNLSASRPQDRQFILSSKKLLLSDSGFYLCAWSGETRVSGNTIYFGEGSWLTVV.

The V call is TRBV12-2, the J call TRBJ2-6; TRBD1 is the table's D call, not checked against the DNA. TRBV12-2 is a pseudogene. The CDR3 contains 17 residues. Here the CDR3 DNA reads TGTGCAAGTCGCTTCCCCGGGACAGTCTCTGGGGCCAACGTCCTGACTTTC. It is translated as CASRFPGTVSGANVLTF.

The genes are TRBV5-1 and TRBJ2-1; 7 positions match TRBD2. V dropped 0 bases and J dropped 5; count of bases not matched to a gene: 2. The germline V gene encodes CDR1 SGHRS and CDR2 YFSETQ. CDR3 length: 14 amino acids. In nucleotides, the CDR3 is TGCGCCAGCAGCTTGGGCGGGAGAGACAATGAGCAGTTCTTC. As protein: CASSLGGRDNEQFF.

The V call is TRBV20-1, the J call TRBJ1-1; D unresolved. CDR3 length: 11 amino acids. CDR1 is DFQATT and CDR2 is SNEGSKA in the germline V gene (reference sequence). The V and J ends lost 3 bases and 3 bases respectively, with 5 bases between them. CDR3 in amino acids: CSASFYTEAFF. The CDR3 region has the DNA TGCAGTGCTAGCTTCTACACTGAAGCTTTCTTT.

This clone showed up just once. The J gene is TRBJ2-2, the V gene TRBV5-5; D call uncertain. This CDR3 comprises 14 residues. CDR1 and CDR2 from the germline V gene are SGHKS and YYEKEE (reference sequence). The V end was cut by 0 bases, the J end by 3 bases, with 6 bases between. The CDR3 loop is CASSLGQDTGELFF. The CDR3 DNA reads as TGTGCCAGCAGCTTGGGGCAGGACACCGGGGAGCTGTTTTTT.

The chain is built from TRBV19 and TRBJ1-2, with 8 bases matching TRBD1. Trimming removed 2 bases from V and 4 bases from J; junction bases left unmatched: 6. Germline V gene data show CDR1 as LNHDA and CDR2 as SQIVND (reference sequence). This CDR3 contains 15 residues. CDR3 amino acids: CASSIFPDRGYGYTF. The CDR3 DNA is TGTGCCAGTAGTATATTCCCAGACAGGGGCTATGGCTACACCTTC.

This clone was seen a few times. The CDR3: CASSPRTGGEKLFF. For the CDR3, the DNA is TGTGCCAGCTCACCCCGGACGGGAGGGGAAAAACTGTTTTTT. The genes are TRBV18 and TRBJ1-4, with D hard to call. This CDR3 spans 14 amino acids. The V end lost 3 bases, the J end lost 8 bases, and 13 bases lay between the germline ends. The germline CDR1 and CDR2 sequences are KGHSH and LQKENI.

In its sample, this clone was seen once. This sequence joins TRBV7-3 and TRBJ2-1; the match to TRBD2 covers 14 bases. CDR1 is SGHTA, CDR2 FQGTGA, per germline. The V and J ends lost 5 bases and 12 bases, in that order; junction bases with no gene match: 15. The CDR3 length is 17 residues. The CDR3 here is CASSPTVTGLAGAVQFF. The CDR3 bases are TGTGCCAGCAGCCCTACGGTGACGGGACTAGCGGGAGCGGTGCAGTTCTTC. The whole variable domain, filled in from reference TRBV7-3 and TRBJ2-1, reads GAGVSQTPSNKVTEKGKYVELRCDPISGHTALYWYRQSLGQGPEFLIYFQGTGAADDSGLPNDRFFAVRPEGSVSTLKIQRTERGDSAVYLCASSPTVTGLAGAVQFFGPGTRLTVL.

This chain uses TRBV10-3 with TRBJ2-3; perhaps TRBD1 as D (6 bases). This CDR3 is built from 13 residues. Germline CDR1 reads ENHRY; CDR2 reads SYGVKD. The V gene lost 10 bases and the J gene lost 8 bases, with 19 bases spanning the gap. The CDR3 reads CATYRQDRGTQYF. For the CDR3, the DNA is TGTGCCACCTACAGACAGGACAGAGGTACGCAGTATTTT.

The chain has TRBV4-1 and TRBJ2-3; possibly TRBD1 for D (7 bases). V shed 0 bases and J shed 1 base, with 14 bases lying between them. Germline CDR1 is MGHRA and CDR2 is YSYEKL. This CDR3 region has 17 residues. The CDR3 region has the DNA TGCGCCAGCAGCCAAGATGGTAGCAGGGGGGGCACAGATACGCAGTATTTT. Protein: CASSQDGSRGGTDTQYF.

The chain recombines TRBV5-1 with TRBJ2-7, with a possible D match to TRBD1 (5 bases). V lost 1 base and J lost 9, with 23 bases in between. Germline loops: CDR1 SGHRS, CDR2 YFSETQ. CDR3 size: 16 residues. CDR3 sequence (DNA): TGCGCCAGCAGCTTGTTCCAAGGCAGGGTCCCGACAAGGCAGTACTTC. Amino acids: CASSLFQGRVPTRQYF. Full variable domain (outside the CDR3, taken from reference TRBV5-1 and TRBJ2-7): KAGVTQTPRYLIKTRGQQVTLSCSPISGHRSVSWYQQTPGQGLQFLFEYFSETQRNKGNFPGRFSGRQFSNSRSEMNVSTLELGDSALYLCASSLFQGRVPTRQYFGPGTRLTVT.

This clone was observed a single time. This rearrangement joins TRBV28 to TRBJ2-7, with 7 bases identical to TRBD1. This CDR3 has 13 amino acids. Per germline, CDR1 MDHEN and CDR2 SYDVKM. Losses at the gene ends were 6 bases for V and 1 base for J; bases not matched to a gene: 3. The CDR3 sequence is CASSSGQSYEQYF. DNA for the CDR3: TGTGCCAGCAGCTCGGGACAGTCCTACGAGCAGTACTTC.

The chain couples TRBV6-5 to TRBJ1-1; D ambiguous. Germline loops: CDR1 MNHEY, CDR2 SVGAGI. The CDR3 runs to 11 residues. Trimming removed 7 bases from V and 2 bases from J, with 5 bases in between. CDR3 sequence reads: CASMANTEAFF. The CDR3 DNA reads TGTGCCAGCATGGCCAACACTGAAGCTTTCTTT.

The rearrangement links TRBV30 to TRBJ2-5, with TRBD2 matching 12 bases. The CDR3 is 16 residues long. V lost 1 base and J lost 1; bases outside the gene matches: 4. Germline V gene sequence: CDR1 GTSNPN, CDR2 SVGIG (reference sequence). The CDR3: CAWSAGLAGLQETQYF. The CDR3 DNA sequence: TGTGCCTGGAGTGCAGGACTAGCGGGGCTCCAAGAGACCCAGTACTTC.

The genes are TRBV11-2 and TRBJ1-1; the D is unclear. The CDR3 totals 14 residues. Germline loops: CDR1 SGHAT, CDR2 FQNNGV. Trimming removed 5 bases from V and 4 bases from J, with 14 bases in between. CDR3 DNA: TGTGCCAGCAGCCCATCAAGAGGTATCACTGAAGCTTTCTTT. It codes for CASSPSRGITEAFF. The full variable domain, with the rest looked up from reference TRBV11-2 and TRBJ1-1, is EAGVAQSPRYKIIEKRQSVAFWCNPISGHATLYWYQQILGQGPKLLIQFQNNGVVDDSQLPKDRFSAERLKGVDSTLKIQPAKLEDSAVYLCASSPSRGITEAFFGQGTRLTVV.

CDR3 bases: TGCGCCAGCAGCTCGGGACTAGCGGAGAACACAGATACGCAGTATTTT. Translating it yields CASSSGLAENTDTQYF. J is TRBJ2-3 and V is TRBV5-1; 11 bases are shared with TRBD2. V lost 3 bases, J lost 2 bases, and 5 bases stayed unmatched. Per germline, CDR1 SGHRS and CDR2 YFSETQ. The CDR3 has 16 residues.

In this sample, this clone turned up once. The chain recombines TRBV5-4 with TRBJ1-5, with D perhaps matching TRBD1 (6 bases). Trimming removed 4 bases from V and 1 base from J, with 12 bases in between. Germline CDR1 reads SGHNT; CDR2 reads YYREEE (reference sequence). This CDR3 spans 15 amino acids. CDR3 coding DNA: TGTGCCAGCAGCCAAGATCAGGGGAGCAATCAGCCCCAGCATTTT. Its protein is CASSQDQGSNQPQHF.

Written as DNA, the CDR3 is TGTGCCAGCAGTTACTCCGGGACAGGAATTCAGCCCCAGCATTTT. It yields the protein CASSYSGTGIQPQHF. The chain is built from TRBV6-5 and TRBJ1-5, with TRBD1 identical over 8 bases. The length of the CDR3 is 15 residues. Germline-derived CDR1 and CDR2 are MNHEY and SVGAGI. The V and J ends lost 0 bases and 6 bases, in that order; junction bases with no gene match: 4.

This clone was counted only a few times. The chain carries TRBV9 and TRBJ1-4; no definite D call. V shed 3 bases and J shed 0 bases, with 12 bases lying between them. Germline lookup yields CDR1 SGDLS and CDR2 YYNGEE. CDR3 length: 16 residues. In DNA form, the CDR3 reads TGTGCCAGCAGCGCCGGCACGGATACAACTAATGAAAAACTGTTTTTT. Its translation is CASSAGTDTTNEKLFF.